The 21 T cell receptor beta chains reported below all come from one sample, sequenced in a study of CD8 T cells in ankylosing spondylitis. In TCRdb, the 5' RACE reads were re-called with MiXCR into one record per CDR3 protein. This table has 90,000 to 120,000 distinct CDR3 sequences, less than 25% appearing once. Sequences were obtained from synovial fluid, either unsorted or a sorted T cell fraction (not recorded which). The receptor source for this set is a male donor with ankylosing spondylitis.

The chain carries TRBV11-3 and TRBJ2-3; 8 nucleotides line up with TRBD2. CDR1 and CDR2 from the germline V gene are SGHNT and YENEEA. This CDR3 contains 13 residues. With V trimmed by 6 bases and J by 8 bases, 7 bases remained unmatched. In nucleotides, the CDR3 is TGTGCCAGCAGTGCGGGAGGTTTAGGTACGCAGTATTTT. This encodes CASSAGGLGTQYF.

This clonotype was counted only a few times. The chain uses TRBV12-3 or TRBV12-4 and TRBJ2-3; 9 bases are shared with TRBD2. V shed 1 base, J shed 3 bases, and the junction held 8 bases outside the gene matches. The CDR3 extends over 17 amino acids. Here the CDR3 reads CASSLEALAGLTDTQYF. The CDR3, as DNA: TGTGCCAGCAGTTTAGAGGCACTAGCGGGCCTTACAGATACGCAGTATTTT.

This rearrangement joins TRBV27 to TRBJ2-5; D is unclear. V lost 4 bases to trimming and J lost 5 bases, with 8 bases between them. There are 12 residues in the CDR3. Germline CDR1 is MNHEY and CDR2 is SMNVEV (reference sequence). This chain's CDR3 is CASSSASETQYF. CDR3 in DNA: TGTGCCAGCAGTTCCGCGTCTGAGACCCAGTACTTC.

The chain links TRBV3-1 to TRBJ2-1; D might be TRBD1 or TRBD2, each matching 6 bases. The CDR3 is made up of 15 amino acids. Trimming cost V 0 bases and J 7 bases, with 13 bases left between them. CDR1 and CDR2 from the germline V gene are LGHDT and YNNKEL (reference sequence). Here the CDR3 reads CASSQEKRRGNEQFF. The CDR3 DNA is TGTGCCAGCAGCCAAGAGAAGAGGAGGGGGAATGAGCAGTTCTTC.

CDR3 DNA: TGTGCCAGCAGTCCAGCGGGAGGGCCCCATGAGCAGTTCTTC. It is translated as CASSPAGGPHEQFF. This chain links TRBV6-2 or TRBV6-3 with TRBJ2-1; 10 nucleotides align to TRBD2. The germline V gene has CDR1 MNHEY and CDR2 SVGEGT. V was pared by 5 bases and J by 8 bases, with 6 bases of the junction left unmatched. The CDR3 has 14 residues.

The chain uses TRBV19 and TRBJ1-5, with D unresolved. CDR3 length equals 13 residues. CDR1 is LNHDA and CDR2 is SQIVND in the germline V gene (reference sequence). Deletions cut 4 bases from V and 3 bases from J, with 7 bases between. The CDR3 coding sequence is TGTGCCAGTAGTAGCACGGCCAATCAGCCCCAGCATTTT. It is translated as CASSSTANQPQHF.

The V gene is TRBV21-1, the J gene TRBJ1-5; the listed D gene, TRBD1, was not tested against the DNA. TRBV21-1 is listed as a pseudogene. CDR3 length: 19 residues. CDR3 DNA: TGTGCCAGCAGCATTCCGGGACAGGGGGGTGAATATAGCAATCAGCCCCAGCATTTT. This encodes CASSIPGQGGEYSNQPQHF.

This clonotype has a handful of counts. The chain recombines TRBV15 with TRBJ2-7, with D perhaps TRBD1 or TRBD2 (5 bases each). The CDR3 runs 14 residues. The germline V gene has CDR1 LNHNV and CDR2 YYDKDF (reference sequence). With 0 bases removed from V and 3 bases from J, the gap between germline ends came to 9 bases. CDR3 bases: TGTGCCACCAGCAGAGATCGGGGCAGCTACGAGCAGTACGTC. Translated: CATSRDRGSYEQYV.

This clonotype was detected a few times. The CDR3 reads CSARAGQFDGYTF. For the CDR3, the DNA is TGCAGTGCTAGGGCCGGACAGTTTGATGGCTACACCTTC. The V and J genes are TRBV20-1 and TRBJ1-2; tentative D call: TRBD1 (6 bases). The CDR3 is 13 residues long. Germline V CDR1 and CDR2: DFQATT, SNEGSKA (reference sequence). Trimming stripped 3 bases from V and 6 bases from J, with 14 bases between.

The CDR3 loop reads CSVLKDLNTEAFF. The CDR3 DNA follows: TGCAGCGTTCTAAAGGACCTGAACACTGAAGCTTTCTTT. The chain joins TRBV29-1 to TRBJ1-1; D gene uncertain. Germline lookup yields CDR1 SQVTM and CDR2 ANQGSEA. The ends were cut back, 5 bases at V and 0 bases at J, with 10 bases in the middle. This CDR3 region has 13 residues. The complete variable domain, with remaining parts taken from reference TRBV29-1 and TRBJ1-1, reads SAVISQKPSRDICQRGTSLTIQCQVDSQVTMMFWYRQQPGQSLTLIATANQGSEATYESGFVIDKFPISRPNLTFSTLTVSNMSPEDSSIYLCSVLKDLNTEAFFGQGTRLTVV.

This clonotype came up many times. J is TRBJ2-3 and V is TRBV24-1; D may be TRBD2 (6 bases). V was shortened by 5 bases and J by 2 bases, with 10 bases between the two germline ends. This CDR3 comprises 14 residues. Germline CDR1 is KGHDR and CDR2 is SFDVKD. CDR3 nucleotide sequence: TGTGCCACCAGTGCAGAGCGGGCCACAGATACGCAGTATTTT. Its translation: CATSAERATDTQYF.

Ten or more counts support this clonotype. The gene calls are TRBV7-8 and TRBJ2-1, with TRBD2 matching over 8 bases. Germline CDR1 and CDR2: SGHVS and FQNEAQ. With 5 bases clipped from V and 4 bases from J, the junction kept 7 bases outside the gene matches. The CDR3 length is 15 residues. The CDR3 here is CASSLLPSGYNEQFF. DNA for the CDR3: TGTGCCAGCAGCCTACTTCCTAGCGGGTACAATGAGCAGTTCTTC. The full variable domain, completed using reference TRBV7-8 and TRBJ2-1, is GAGVSQSPRYKVAKRGQDVALRCDPISGHVSLFWYQQALGQGPEFLTYFQNEAQLDKSGLPSDRFFAERPEGSVSTLKIQRTQQEDSAVYLCASSLLPSGYNEQFFGPGTRLTVL.

In this sample, this clonotype turned up a few times. The chain combines TRBV15 with TRBJ2-1; 9 nucleotides match TRBD2. CDR3 length: 16 amino acids. The V gene end was trimmed by 0 bases and the J gene end by 8 bases; junction bases not matched to a gene: 8. In germline, CDR1 is LNHNV, CDR2 YYDKDF (reference sequence). CDR3 sequence reads: CATSRDAGGPLDEQFF. As DNA, the CDR3 is TGTGCCACCAGCAGAGACGCGGGAGGGCCCTTAGATGAGCAGTTCTTC.

J is TRBJ1-1 and V is TRBV12-3 or TRBV12-4, with D hard to call. The CDR3 length is 15 residues. Between the trimmed V and J ends, which lost 1 base and 0 bases, there was a span of 9 bases. The CDR3 spells CASSLGWSMNTEAFF. CDR3 DNA: TGTGCCAGCAGTTTAGGGTGGTCCATGAACACTGAAGCTTTCTTT.

This clonotype was seen many times. The chain employs TRBV15 and TRBJ2-3; D may be TRBD2 (5 bases). Trimming removed 3 bases at V and 0 bases at J, with 16 bases between. The CDR3 contains 17 residues. The germline CDR1 and CDR2 sequences are LNHNV and YYDKDF (reference sequence). CDR3 in amino acids: CATSRRKTGSSTDTQYF. CDR3 bases: TGTGCCACCAGCAGGAGGAAGACGGGGTCGAGCACAGATACGCAGTATTTT.

The rearrangement links TRBV4-2 to TRBJ2-7; D possibly corresponds to TRBD2 (6 bases). V gave up 3 bases and J gave up 7 bases, with 13 bases separating them. Germline assignment: CDR1 LGHNA and CDR2 YNFKEQ. This CDR3 spans 13 amino acids. CDR3 DNA sequence: TGTGCCAGCAGCCACGAACAGGCGGGGGAGCAGTACTTC. Encoded protein: CASSHEQAGEQYF.

The chain is built from TRBV5-1 and TRBJ1-1; D unresolved. The CDR3 loop spans 12 amino acids. Germline CDR1 is SGHRS and CDR2 is YFSETQ. V lost 0 bases, J lost 7 bases, and 7 bases lay in between. As DNA, the CDR3 is TGCGCCAGCAGCTTGGACAGTATTGAAGCTTTCTTT. Translated, it gives CASSLDSIEAFF. The complete variable domain, with remaining parts taken from reference TRBV5-1 and TRBJ1-1, reads KAGVTQTPRYLIKTRGQQVTLSCSPISGHRSVSWYQQTPGQGLQFLFEYFSETQRNKGNFPGRFSGRQFSNSRSEMNVSTLELGDSALYLCASSLDSIEAFFGQGTRLTVV.

This sequence joins TRBV11-2 and TRBJ2-3, with 13 bases that match TRBD2. There are 16 residues in the CDR3. J gave up 5 bases and V 5 bases, and 7 bases lay outside the gene matches. Germline V gene data show CDR1 as SGHAT and CDR2 as FQNNGV. DNA for the CDR3: TGTGCCAGCAGCCAGGGACTAGCGGGAAGGGGAGATACGCAGTATTTT. Amino acid sequence: CASSQGLAGRGDTQYF.

V gene TRBV12-3 or TRBV12-4 combines with J gene TRBJ1-1; possibly TRBD1 for D (5 bases). The CDR3 totals 14 residues. The germline V and J ends were trimmed by 6 bases and 5 bases, with 16 bases remaining between them. The CDR3 region is CASRRGPTGTEAFF. The DNA for the CDR3 is TGTGCCAGCAGACGGGGCCCGACGGGGACTGAAGCTTTCTTT.

This clonotype has ten or more counts. The rearrangement links TRBV15 to TRBJ1-5; TRBD1 is a possible D gene (5 bases). The CDR3 contains 15 residues. Germline CDR1 reads LNHNV; CDR2 reads YYDKDF (reference sequence). V lost 3 bases, J lost 2 bases, and 11 bases lay in between. CDR3 protein: CATSSGGIGNQPQHF. The CDR3, as DNA: TGTGCCACCAGCAGTGGGGGGATTGGCAATCAGCCCCAGCATTTT.

The chain joins TRBV3-1 to TRBJ2-7, with 7 bases lining up with TRBD2. CDR1 is LGHDT and CDR2 is YNNKEL in the germline V gene (reference sequence). The V segment lost 4 bases and the J segment 7 bases; nucleotides outside the gene matches: 13. This CDR3 has 15 amino acids. Here the CDR3 DNA reads TGTGCCAGCAGCCGGTGGGGTGTAGCGGGTTTTGAGCAGTACTTC. Translating gives CASSRWGVAGFEQYF.